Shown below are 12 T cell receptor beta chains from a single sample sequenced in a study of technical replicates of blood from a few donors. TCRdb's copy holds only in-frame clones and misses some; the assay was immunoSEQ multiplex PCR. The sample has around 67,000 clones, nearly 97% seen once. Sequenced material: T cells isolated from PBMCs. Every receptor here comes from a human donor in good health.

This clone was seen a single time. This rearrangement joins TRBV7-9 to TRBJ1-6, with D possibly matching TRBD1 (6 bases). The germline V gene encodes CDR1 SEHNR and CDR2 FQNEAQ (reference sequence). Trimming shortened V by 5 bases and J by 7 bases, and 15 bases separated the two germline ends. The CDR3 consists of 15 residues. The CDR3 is CASSTGPYSNSPLHF. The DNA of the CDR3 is TGTGCCAGCAGCACAGGGCCCTACTCAAATTCACCCCTCCACTTT.

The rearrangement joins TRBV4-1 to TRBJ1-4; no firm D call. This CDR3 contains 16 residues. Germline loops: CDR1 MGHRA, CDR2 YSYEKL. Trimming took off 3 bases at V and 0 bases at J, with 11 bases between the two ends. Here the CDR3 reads CASSHVTQATNEKLFF. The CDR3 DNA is TGCGCCAGCAGCCATGTGACACAAGCAACTAATGAAAAACTGTTTTTT.

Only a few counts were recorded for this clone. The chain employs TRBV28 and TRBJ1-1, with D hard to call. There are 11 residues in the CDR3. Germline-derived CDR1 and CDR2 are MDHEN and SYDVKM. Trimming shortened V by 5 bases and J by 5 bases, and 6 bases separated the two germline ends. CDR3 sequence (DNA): TGTGCCAGCAGTGGAGGGACTGAAGCTTTCTTT. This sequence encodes CASSGGTEAFF.

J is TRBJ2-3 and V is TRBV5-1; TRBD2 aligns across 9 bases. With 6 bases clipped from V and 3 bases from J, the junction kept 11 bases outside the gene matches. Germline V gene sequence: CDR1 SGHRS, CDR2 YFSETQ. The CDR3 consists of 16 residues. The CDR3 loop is CASTQHSGRSTDTQYF. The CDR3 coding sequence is TGCGCCAGCACCCAACACAGCGGGAGGTCGACAGATACGCAGTATTTT.

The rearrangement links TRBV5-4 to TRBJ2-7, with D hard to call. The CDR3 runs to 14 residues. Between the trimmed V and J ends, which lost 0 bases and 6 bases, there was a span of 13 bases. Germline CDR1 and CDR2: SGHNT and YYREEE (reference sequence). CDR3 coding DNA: TGTGCCAGCAGCTTGGTGGCCGGTCTAGGCGAGCAGTACTTC. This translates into CASSLVAGLGEQYF.

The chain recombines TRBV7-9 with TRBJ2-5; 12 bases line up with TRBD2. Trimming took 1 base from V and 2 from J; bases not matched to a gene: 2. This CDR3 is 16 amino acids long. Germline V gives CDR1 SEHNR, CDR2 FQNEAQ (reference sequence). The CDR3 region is CASSLGLAGGQETQYF. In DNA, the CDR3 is TGTGCCAGCAGCTTAGGCCTAGCGGGGGGGCAAGAGACCCAGTACTTC.

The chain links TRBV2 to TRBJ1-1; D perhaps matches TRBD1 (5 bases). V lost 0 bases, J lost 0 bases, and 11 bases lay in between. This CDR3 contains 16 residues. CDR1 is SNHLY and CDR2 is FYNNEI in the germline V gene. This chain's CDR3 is CASSEAGRGMNTEAFF. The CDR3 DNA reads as TGTGCCAGCAGTGAAGCGGGGCGGGGTATGAACACTGAAGCTTTCTTT.

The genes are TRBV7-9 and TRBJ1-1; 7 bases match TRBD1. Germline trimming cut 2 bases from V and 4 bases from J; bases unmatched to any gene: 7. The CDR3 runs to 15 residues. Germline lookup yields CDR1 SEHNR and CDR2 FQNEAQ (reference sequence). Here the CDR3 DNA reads TGTGCCAGCAGCTTAATCCGACAGGGTGGCACTGAAGCTTTCTTT. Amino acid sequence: CASSLIRQGGTEAFF. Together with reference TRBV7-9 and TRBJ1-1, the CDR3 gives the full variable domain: DTGVSQNPRHKITKRGQNVTFRCDPISEHNRLYWYRQTLGQGPEFLTYFQNEAQLEKSRLLSDRFSAERPKGSFSTLEIQRTEQGDSAMYLCASSLIRQGGTEAFFGQGTRLTVV.

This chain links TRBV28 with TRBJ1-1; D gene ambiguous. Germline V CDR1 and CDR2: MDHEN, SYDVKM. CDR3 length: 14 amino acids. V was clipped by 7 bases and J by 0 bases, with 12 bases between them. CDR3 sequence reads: CASTVTGMNTEAFF. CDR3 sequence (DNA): TGTGCCAGCACCGTAACGGGGATGAACACTGAAGCTTTCTTT. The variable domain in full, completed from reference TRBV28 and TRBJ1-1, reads DVKVTQSSRYLVKRTGEKVFLECVQDMDHENMFWYRQDPGLGLRLIYFSYDVKMKEKGDIPEGYSVSREKKERFSLILESASTNQTSMYLCASTVTGMNTEAFFGQGTRLTVV.

The CDR3 DNA is TGTGCCAGCAACGGGGACAGGGGGTTCACTGAAGCTTTCTTT. Its protein is CASNGDRGFTEAFF. V usage is TRBV6-5 and J usage is TRBJ1-1; 11 bases agree with TRBD1. From germline, CDR1 is MNHEY and CDR2 SVGAGI. This CDR3 region has 14 residues. V dropped 7 bases and J dropped 4; count of bases not matched to a gene: 5.

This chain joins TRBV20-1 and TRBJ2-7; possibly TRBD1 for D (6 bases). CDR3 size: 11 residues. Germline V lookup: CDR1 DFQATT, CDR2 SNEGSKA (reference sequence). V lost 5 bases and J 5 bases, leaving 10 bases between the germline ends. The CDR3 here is CSAPTGNEQYF. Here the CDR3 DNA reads TGCAGTGCTCCAACAGGGAACGAGCAGTACTTC.

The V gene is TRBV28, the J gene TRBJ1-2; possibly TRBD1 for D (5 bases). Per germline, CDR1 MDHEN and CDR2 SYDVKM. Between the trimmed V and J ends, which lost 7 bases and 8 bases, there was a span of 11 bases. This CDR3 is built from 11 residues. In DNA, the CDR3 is TGTGCCAGCACCTCAAACAGGGGCTACACCTTC. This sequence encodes CASTSNRGYTF.